Here is one T cell receptor (beta chain) with its context. Antigen: not known. While serving as controls, healthy donors were matched for age and sex. TEMRA cells underwent FACS enrichment and CD8+ and CD4+ T cells underwent negative isolation. Between the trimmed V and J ends, which lost 3 bases and 1 base, there was a span of 6 bases. The CDR3 length is 12 residues. In germline, CDR1 is GTSNPN, CDR2 SVGIG (reference sequence). This sample was taken from a study of CD8 T cells in Susac syndrome. Study findings and constraints: As acknowledged by the study, its TCR sequencing and HLA analysis included a relatively small number of individuals.

RNA in amounts of roughly 0.5 to 1 ug was reverse transcribed with random hexamers. With immunoSEQ multiplex PCR, TCR beta CDR3 was amplified across 54 Vbeta and 13 Jbeta. TCRdb fed the immunoSEQ multiplex PCR reads into MiXCR, producing one record per CDR3 protein. The sample holds fewer than 200,000 distinct CDR3 sequences, approximately 95% seen once. The sequencing input was CD4+ T cells from PBMCs. The chain joins TRBV30 to TRBJ2-5; D remains unclear. The sequence derives from a human donor in good health. CDR3 DNA sequence: TGTGCCTGGAGGCGCCGCCAAGAGACCCAGTACTTC. Its protein is CAWRRRQETQYF.